The entry that follows covers one T cell receptor beta chain sequence. This clonotype was detected many times. There is no known antigen for this receptor. No much larger clone is present one base from it, and per-base qualities are unavailable. The sample is drawn from a study of T-cell reconstitution after alpha-beta-depleted transplantation in children (dated by TCRdb to 2015 to 2016). With respect to the entire study: The study quantitatively tracked T-cell immune reconstitution after TCRalphabeta/CD19-depleted allogeneic hematopoietic cell transplantation in children using TCR repertoire profiling.

Based on the germline V gene, the CDR1 and CDR2 sequences are SGHRS and YFSETQ. The trim is 1 base for V and 6 bases for J, with a gap of 13 bases between the germline ends. From cysteine to phenylalanine, the CDR3 is 15 amino acids long. Only the CDR3 portion is preserved as DNA: 45 bases, with reading frame beginning at the first base. Library prep was done by PCR. For sequencing, an Illumina HiSeq 2500 was employed. TCR library preparation used molecular barcoding, with unique molecular identifiers applied to normalize quantification of the TCRbeta repertoire. TCRdb handled the public reads itself, with Q25 trimming in fastp and clone calling in MiXCR, and kept productive beta chains. Rows are combined by CDR3 protein, so each entry shows the most common genes and DNA. Within this sample are approximately 420,000 distinct CDR3 sequences, with 11% of them counted one time only. The top ten clones comprise about 5% of the sample.

The receptor chain draws on TRBV5-1 and TRBJ1-4; the D gene is perhaps TRBD1, on 5 matching bases. The origin of this receptor is a human donor who donated a stem cell graft to a child with acute myeloid leukemia. This specimen was PBMCs from the stem cell graft donor, taken from the stem cell graft. The DNA is as follows: TGCGCCAGCAGCTTGTTCAGCGGGGCCGATGAAAAACTGTTTTTT. Translated, this is CASSLFSGADEKLFF.